These 18 T cell receptor beta chains were sequenced from one sample in a study of Graves' ophthalmopathy and Graves' hyperthyroidism. RNA served as the template for amplifying TCR beta CDR3 regions. Amplification began with first-round RT-PCR using HTBI primers, then second-round multiplex PCR was performed. MiXCR, applied by TCRdb to the multiplex PCR reads, yields one record per CDR3 protein. Of some 210,000 distinct CDR3 sequences detected, under 30% appear once; the ten largest clones hold around 9.8%. The sample taken for sequencing was peripheral blood. The source of these receptors is a man in his forties or fifties with Graves' ophthalmopathy.

This clonotype was recorded many times. The V gene is TRBV19, the J gene TRBJ2-5; the match to TRBD1 covers 11 bases. V shed 4 bases and J 7 bases; nucleotides not matched to a gene: 8. CDR3 length: 15 amino acids. Looked up from germline, CDR1 is LNHDA and CDR2 is SQIVND (reference sequence). CDR3 in amino acids: CASSKIGQGAGTQYF. For the CDR3, the DNA is TGTGCCAGTAGTAAAATAGGACAGGGGGCCGGGACCCAGTACTTC. The variable domain in full, with the rest retrieved from reference TRBV19 and TRBJ2-5, is DGGITQSPKYLFRKEGQNVTLSCEQNLNHDAMYWYRQDPGQGLRLIYYSQIVNDFQKGDIAEGYSVSREKKESFPLTVTSAQKNPTAFYLCASSKIGQGAGTQYFGPGTRLLVL.

There are many counts of this clonotype. The rearrangement uses TRBV4-3 and TRBJ2-2; D remains unclear. Germline CDR1 is LGHNA and CDR2 is YSLEER. The CDR3 covers 15 residues. V was cut by 0 bases and J by 1 base, with 6 bases left in between. The CDR3 DNA follows: TGCGCCAGCAGCCAAGATTCCTGGAACACCGGGGAGCTGTTTTTT. Translation: CASSQDSWNTGELFF.

This clonotype was counted only a few times. The gene calls are TRBV6-5 and TRBJ1-1, with 8 nucleotides matching TRBD1. V gave up 3 bases and J gave up 3 bases; unmatched junction bases: 6. The CDR3 totals 15 residues. Germline V gene lookup returns CDR1 MNHEY and CDR2 SVGAGI. CDR3 in amino acids: CASSYTTGEDTEAFF. CDR3 sequence (DNA): TGTGCCAGCAGTTATACGACAGGGGAGGACACTGAAGCTTTCTTT.

This clonotype has a count of ten or more. This chain connects TRBV19 to TRBJ2-6, with D possibly matching TRBD1 (5 bases). The V gene's germline CDR1 is LNHDA and CDR2 SQIVND (reference sequence). With 4 bases removed from V and 0 bases from J, the gap between germline ends came to 16 bases. The CDR3 has 18 amino acids. CDR3 loop: CASSRWRQMSSGANVLTF. CDR3 nucleotide sequence: TGTGCCAGTAGTAGGTGGAGACAGATGAGCTCTGGGGCCAACGTCCTGACTTTC.

This clonotype has only a few counts. This chain uses TRBV6-1 with TRBJ1-1, with TRBD1 as a possible D gene (5 bases). CDR3 length: 13 amino acids. CDR1 and CDR2 (germline): MNHNS, SASEGT. Between the trimmed V and J ends, which lost 2 bases and 5 bases, there was a span of 9 bases. The CDR3 spells CASSEPQGTEAFF. The DNA of the CDR3 is TGTGCCAGCAGTGAACCCCAGGGTACTGAAGCTTTCTTT.

This clonotype has at least ten counts. The CDR3 nucleotides are TGTGCCACCAGCAGAGACCGCTCCCTGGACTACGAGCAGTACTTC. Translated, it gives CATSRDRSLDYEQYF. The chain links TRBV15 to TRBJ2-7; D remains ambiguous. CDR1 is LNHNV, CDR2 YYDKDF, per germline (reference sequence). CDR3 size: 15 residues. Deletions cut 0 bases from V and 3 bases from J, with 12 bases between.

The sample holds many counts of this clonotype. J is TRBJ1-1 and V is TRBV28; D not resolved. CDR1 is MDHEN and CDR2 is SYDVKM in the germline V gene. With 2 bases removed from V and 4 bases from J, the gap between germline ends came to 11 bases. This CDR3 spans 14 amino acids. CDR3 nucleotide sequence: TGTGCCAGCAGTTTACCTCATCAGGCCACTGAAGCTTTCTTT. This gives the protein CASSLPHQATEAFF.

This clonotype was found many times. The chain combines TRBV5-5 with TRBJ1-1, with TRBD1 as a possible D gene (5 bases). V lost 1 base and J lost 3, with 10 bases in between. The V gene's germline CDR1 is SGHKS and CDR2 YYEKEE (reference sequence). This CDR3 region has 14 residues. This chain's CDR3 is CASSLQGPDTEAFF. The CDR3 coding sequence is TGTGCCAGCAGCTTGCAGGGCCCGGACACTGAAGCTTTCTTT.

This clonotype was observed many times. CDR3 coding DNA: TGTGCCAGCAGTTACCATCAGGGGCGGGATGGCTACACCTTC. Translating gives CASSYHQGRDGYTF. The chain links TRBV6-5 to TRBJ1-2; a weak D match, TRBD1 (6 bases). This CDR3 is 14 amino acids long. Trimming left V 2 bases short and J 6 bases short, with 13 bases between. Per the germline V gene, CDR1 is MNHEY and CDR2 is SVGAGI.

The rearrangement joins TRBV6-2 or TRBV6-3 to TRBJ1-2; no definite D call. The V gene's germline CDR1 is MNHEY and CDR2 SVGEGT. Trimming removed 6 bases from V and 4 bases from J, with 15 bases in between. The CDR3 length is 14 residues. CDR3 region: CASSRTRLGYGYTF. The DNA of the CDR3 is TGTGCCAGCAGCCGGACCCGGCTGGGCTATGGCTACACCTTC.

This clonotype occurred many times. The gene calls are TRBV28 and TRBJ2-7; no clear D. V dropped 5 bases and J dropped 3 bases, with 20 bases sitting between them. CDR1 is MDHEN and CDR2 is SYDVKM in the germline V gene. The CDR3 has 16 residues. CDR3 sequence (DNA): TGTGCCAGCAGTACCCCGAAAGAAACCCCGTACTACGAGCAGTACTTC. This encodes CASSTPKETPYYEQYF.

Note on this clonotype: Mismatch with germline at one junction end may stem from a read error. J is TRBJ2-7 and V is TRBV4-1; D is possibly TRBD2 (6 bases). Germline CDR1 and CDR2: MGHRA and YSYEKL. The CDR3 has 16 residues. The CDR3: CASSQVGREPPYGQYF. The CDR3 coding sequence is TGCGCCAGCAGCCAAGTGGGTCGGGAGCCCCCCTACGGGCAGTACTTC.

This clonotype was detected ten times or more. This sequence joins TRBV28 and TRBJ2-2; D is unclear. The CDR3 is 14 amino acids. Germline CDR1 and CDR2: MDHEN and SYDVKM. V shed 1 base and J shed 4 bases, with 7 bases lying between them. For the CDR3, the DNA is TGTGCCAGCAGTTTATTTGGCGGCACCGGGGAGCTGTTTTTT. Its protein product is CASSLFGGTGELFF.

The CDR3 DNA reads as TGTGCCAGCAGTGAAGGGACAGGGAGAAACACCGGGGAGCTGTTTTTT. Translation gives CASSEGTGRNTGELFF. V is TRBV6-1 and J is TRBJ2-2, with TRBD1 matching 8 bases. Losses at the gene ends were 1 base for V and 2 bases for J; bases not matched to a gene: 3. Germline lookup yields CDR1 MNHNS and CDR2 SASEGT. CDR3 length equals 16 residues.

The chain has TRBV7-9 and TRBJ1-1; TRBD1 matches at 7 bases. Per germline, CDR1 SEHNR and CDR2 FQNEAQ (reference sequence). There are 14 residues in the CDR3. Trimming took 4 bases from V and 1 from J; bases not matched to a gene: 3. The DNA of the CDR3 is TGTGCCAGCAGCTCGGGGACAGAGAACACTGAAGCTTTCTTT. This translates into CASSSGTENTEAFF. Full variable domain (rest looked up from reference TRBV7-9 and TRBJ1-1): DTGVSQNPRHKITKRGQNVTFRCDPISEHNRLYWYRQTLGQGPEFLTYFQNEAQLEKSRLLSDRFSAERPKGSFSTLEIQRTEQGDSAMYLCASSSGTENTEAFFGQGTRLTVV.

Remarks on this clonotype: The conserved phenylalanine or tryptophan normally closing the CDR3 is absent here, so this likely arose from a read error. This chain connects TRBV11-2 to TRBJ2-7, with 12 bases identical to TRBD1. The V and J ends lost 1 base and 3 bases, in that order; junction bases with no gene match: 13. CDR3 length equals 19 residues. CDR1 and CDR2 (germline): SGHAT, FQNNGV. CDR3 sequence reads: CASSLVSGTGGYPHYEQYL. The DNA of the CDR3 is TGTGCCAGCAGCTTAGTCAGCGGGACAGGGGGCTACCCCCACTACGAGCAGTACCTC.

This clonotype appeared many times. This CDR3 reads CASSGGPGETQYF. The CDR3 coding sequence is TGTGCCAGTAGCGGAGGGCCGGGTGAGACCCAGTACTTC. This chain joins TRBV19 and TRBJ2-5, with TRBD2 as a possible D gene (6 bases). The V gene lost 6 bases and the J gene lost 5 bases, with 13 bases spanning the gap. The germline V gene has CDR1 LNHDA and CDR2 SQIVND (reference sequence). The CDR3 covers 13 residues.

This chain connects TRBV6-1 to TRBJ2-7; 7 nucleotides agree with TRBD2. Unmatched junction bases numbered 7, after V lost 6 bases and J lost 2 bases. This CDR3 contains 14 residues. The germline V gene has CDR1 MNHNS and CDR2 SASEGT. The CDR3 here is CASRSGLPPYEQYF. CDR3 coding DNA: TGTGCCAGCAGGTCGGGACTACCGCCCTACGAGCAGTACTTC.